These 18 T cell receptor beta chains were sequenced from one sample in a study of CD8 T cells in Susac syndrome. The authors reverse transcribed roughly 0.5 to 1 ug RNA with random hexamers. TCRdb fed the immunoSEQ multiplex PCR reads into MiXCR, producing one record per CDR3 protein. The sample records 75,000 to 100,000 distinct CDR3 sequences, 85% to 95% being singletons. Sequenced sample: CD8+ T cells from PBMCs. These receptor sequences come from a human donor with Susac syndrome.

The chain carries TRBV9 and TRBJ2-7, with D maybe TRBD1 (5 bases). The CDR3 loop spans 14 amino acids. V was clipped by 4 bases and J by 3 bases, with 14 bases between them. CDR1 SGDLS and CDR2 YYNGEE come from the germline V gene. This chain's CDR3 is CASSPSWGGYEQYF. CDR3 sequence (DNA): TGTGCCAGCAGCCCTAGTTGGGGCGGCTACGAGCAGTACTTC.

The V gene is TRBV9, the J gene TRBJ1-2; D not certain. The CDR3 is made up of 16 amino acids. Germline V gene lookup returns CDR1 SGDLS and CDR2 YYNGEE. The germline V and J ends were trimmed by 0 bases and 5 bases, with 17 bases remaining between them. CDR3 loop: CASSVALGITPYGYTF. The CDR3 region has the DNA TGTGCCAGCAGCGTAGCTCTGGGGATAACTCCGTATGGCTACACCTTC.

In its sample, this clonotype was seen a few times. V gene TRBV6-5 combines with J gene TRBJ1-5, with D hard to call. There are 14 residues in the CDR3. Germline V CDR1 and CDR2: MNHEY, SVGAGI. Between the trimmed V and J ends, which lost 0 bases and 2 bases, there was a span of 5 bases. CDR3 sequence reads: CASSYSGGNQPQHF. In DNA form, the CDR3 reads TGTGCCAGCAGTTACTCTGGGGGCAATCAGCCCCAGCATTTT.

V is TRBV13 and J is TRBJ2-1; D not resolved. The length of the CDR3 is 12 residues. Germline V gene sequence: CDR1 PRHDT, CDR2 FYEKMQ (reference sequence). V shed 0 bases and J shed 9 bases, with 6 bases lying between them. The CDR3 loop is CASSLGNAEQFF. The DNA for the CDR3 is TGTGCCAGCAGCTTAGGGAACGCTGAGCAGTTCTTC. The variable domain in full, completed from reference TRBV13 and TRBJ2-1, reads AAGVIQSPRHLIKEKRETATLKCYPIPRHDTVYWYQQGPGQDPQFLISFYEKMQSDKGSIPDRFSAQQFSDYHSELNMSSLELGDSALYFCASSLGNAEQFFGPGTRLTVL.

The chain uses TRBV3-1 and TRBJ2-7; D remains unclear. Trimming shortened V by 0 bases and J by 5 bases, and 11 bases separated the two germline ends. The CDR3 is made up of 14 amino acids. The germline V gene encodes CDR1 LGHDT and CDR2 YNNKEL (reference sequence). DNA for the CDR3: TGTGCCAGCAGCCAAGAACGATACGACCACGAGCAGTACTTC. This encodes CASSQERYDHEQYF.

This chain uses TRBV18 with TRBJ2-1; 12 nucleotides line up with TRBD2. The V segment lost 5 bases and the J segment 2 bases; nucleotides outside the gene matches: 16. Germline lookup yields CDR1 KGHSH and CDR2 LQKENI. The CDR3 runs to 20 residues. CDR3 protein: CASSGAETSGRVTTYNEQFF. The CDR3 bases are TGTGCCAGCTCAGGCGCCGAGACTAGCGGGAGAGTGACAACCTACAATGAGCAGTTCTTC.

The chain employs TRBV20-1 and TRBJ2-7; TRBD1 matches at 9 bases. V trimming: 7 bases; J trimming: 0 bases; junction bases outside the gene matches: 13. CDR1 is DFQATT, CDR2 SNEGSKA, per germline (reference sequence). The CDR3 consists of 16 residues. This chain's CDR3 is CSVHLPGTGSSYEQYF. The CDR3 nucleotides are TGCAGTGTCCACCTCCCCGGGACAGGGAGCTCCTACGAGCAGTACTTC.

This clonotype was found once. The CDR3 is CATIGTAYEQYF. For the CDR3, the DNA is TGTGCCACCATAGGGACAGCGTACGAGCAGTACTTC. The J gene is TRBJ2-7, the V gene TRBV6-2 or TRBV6-3; TRBD1 agrees at 7 bases. Germline lookup yields CDR1 MNHEY and CDR2 SVGEGT. V shed 10 bases and J 4 bases; nucleotides not matched to a gene: 7. CDR3 length: 12 residues.

This clonotype was seen a single time. The V call is TRBV29-1, the J call TRBJ2-7; 9 bases are a match to TRBD1. The V gene's germline CDR1 is SQVTM and CDR2 ANQGSEA. V trimming: 6 bases; J trimming: 3 bases; junction bases outside the gene matches: 3. This CDR3 has 12 residues. DNA for the CDR3: TGCAGCGTCCCGGGACAGGGCTACGAGCAGTACTTC. It translates to CSVPGQGYEQYF.

The V call is TRBV20-1, the J call TRBJ1-1; TRBD1 is a possible D gene (5 bases). The length of the CDR3 is 11 residues. CDR1 and CDR2 (germline): DFQATT, SNEGSKA (reference sequence). The V and J ends lost 6 bases and 3 bases respectively, with 8 bases between them. In DNA form, the CDR3 reads TGCAGTGCCCCAGGGTACACTGAAGCTTTCTTT. This codes for CSAPGYTEAFF.

The rearrangement links TRBV5-1 to TRBJ2-5; D is ambiguous. CDR3 length equals 17 residues. Germline V CDR1 and CDR2: SGHRS, YFSETQ. V lost 3 bases and J 1 base, leaving 19 bases between the germline ends. The CDR3 DNA reads as TGCGCCAGCAGCTCGAACTTGGACCTCTTCTTCCAAGAGACCCAGTACTTC. This codes for CASSSNLDLFFQETQYF. Based on the CDR3 plus reference TRBV5-1 and TRBJ2-5, the full variable domain is KAGVTQTPRYLIKTRGQQVTLSCSPISGHRSVSWYQQTPGQGLQFLFEYFSETQRNKGNFPGRFSGRQFSNSRSEMNVSTLELGDSALYLCASSSNLDLFFQETQYFGPGTRLLVL.

The chain joins TRBV29-1 to TRBJ1-1; no clear D. The CDR3 is 11 residues long. The germline gives CDR1 SQVTM, CDR2 ANQGSEA. V lost 4 bases, J lost 3 bases, and 6 bases lay in between. Here the CDR3 reads CSVAVDTEAFF. DNA of the CDR3: TGCAGCGTTGCGGTCGACACTGAAGCTTTCTTT.

The chain uses TRBV6-5 and TRBJ2-2, with D possibly called TRBD1 or TRBD2 (5 bases each). V lost 0 bases, J lost 3 bases, and 8 bases lay in between. CDR3 length: 15 amino acids. In germline, CDR1 is MNHEY, CDR2 SVGAGI. The CDR3 reads CASSYSLGDTGELFF. Written as DNA, the CDR3 is TGTGCCAGCAGTTACTCCTTGGGGGACACCGGGGAGCTGTTTTTT.

The chain combines TRBV20-1 with TRBJ2-7, with 12 bases lining up with TRBD1. The length of the CDR3 is 15 residues. V shed 3 bases, J shed 2 bases, and the junction held 5 bases outside the gene matches. The germline gives CDR1 DFQATT, CDR2 SNEGSKA (reference sequence). DNA for the CDR3: TGCAGTGCTAGGGCCGGGACAGGGGGCGCCTACGAGCAGTACTTC. It codes for CSARAGTGGAYEQYF.

This chain connects TRBV5-6 to TRBJ2-7, with D perhaps matching TRBD1 (5 bases). Germline V CDR1 and CDR2: SGHDT, YYEEEE. V was cut by 4 bases and J by 6 bases, with 11 bases left in between. The CDR3 covers 12 residues. The CDR3 DNA follows: TGTGCCAGCAGCCAGCAGGGTTCCGAGCAGTACTTC. It encodes CASSQQGSEQYF.

This clonotype was detected once. The rearrangement joins TRBV2 to TRBJ2-7, with TRBD1 identical over 7 bases. J gave up 3 bases and V 7 bases, and 12 bases lay outside the gene matches. Germline V lookup: CDR1 SNHLY, CDR2 FYNNEI. The CDR3 runs to 15 residues. The CDR3 sequence is CASKDRAGVNYEQYF. CDR3 coding DNA: TGTGCCAGCAAAGACAGGGCCGGTGTTAACTACGAGCAGTACTTC.

The chain links TRBV29-1 to TRBJ2-5, with a tentative D call TRBD1 (5 bases). The CDR3 contains 12 residues. Germline CDR1 and CDR2: SQVTM and ANQGSEA. Trimming cost V 3 bases and J 3 bases, with 8 bases left between them. CDR3 nucleotides: TGCAGCGTTGATGGGGCAGAAGAGACCCAGTACTTC. The encoded protein is CSVDGAEETQYF.

This chain uses TRBV11-2 with TRBJ2-1; 8 bases align to TRBD2. V gave up 5 bases and J gave up 8 bases; unmatched junction bases: 11. Germline V lookup: CDR1 SGHAT, CDR2 FQNNGV. The CDR3 spans 15 residues. This CDR3 is CASSQTPGTSDEQFF. The CDR3 DNA sequence: TGTGCCAGCAGCCAAACACCCGGGACTAGTGATGAGCAGTTCTTC.